In its sample, the clone carrying this T cell receptor (beta chain) was seen once. Random-hexamer reverse transcription was applied to roughly 0.5 to 1 ug RNA. TCRdb re-derived calls from the immunoSEQ multiplex PCR reads in MiXCR, one entry per CDR3 protein. This table has about 140,000 distinct CDR3 sequences, more than 85% appearing once. This specimen belongs to a study of CD8 T cells in Susac syndrome. Material for sequencing was CD4+ T cells from PBMCs. This clonotype was obtained from a human donor with Susac syndrome.

CDR3 sequence (DNA): TGTGCCAGCAGTTTGTTCCGGGGGGCGCTTGGGGCCAACGTCCTGACTTTC. It codes for CASSLFRGALGANVLTF. The V call is TRBV12-3 or TRBV12-4, the J call TRBJ2-6; maybe TRBD2 (7 bases). V was shortened by 3 bases and J by 3 bases, with 15 bases between the two germline ends. The CDR3 spans 17 residues.